The 18 T cell receptor beta chains below all came from one sample that was sequenced in a study of T cells in Graves' hyperthyroidism and ophthalmopathy. Amplification of TCR beta CDR3 regions was performed using RNA transcripts as template. The primer set for the first-round RT-PCR of the TCR CDR3 was HTBI. MiXCR was run by TCRdb on the multiplex PCR reads, yielding one entry per CDR3 protein. The table has roughly 750,000 distinct CDR3 sequences, approximately 16% seen once. Material for sequencing was blood. These receptors were obtained from a man between 18 and 35 years old with Graves' hyperthyroidism.

In the case of this clonotype: This clone may be a read error of a much larger clone one base away. V gene TRBV2 combines with J gene TRBJ2-3, with D unresolved. Germline CDR1 and CDR2: SNHLY and FYNNEI. With 4 bases removed from V and 1 base from J, the gap between germline ends came to 15 bases. The CDR3 has 16 amino acids. In nucleotides, the CDR3 is TGTGCCAGCAGTGCGGCCCTACCACGATGCACAGATACGCAGTATTTT. This encodes CASSAALPRCTDTQYF.

This clonotype was recorded a few times. V and J are TRBV7-9 and TRBJ2-7; no clear D. The CDR3 contains 12 residues. Germline-derived CDR1 and CDR2 are SEHNR and FQNEAQ (reference sequence). The V end lost 2 bases, the J end lost 6 bases, and 8 bases lay between the germline ends. As DNA, the CDR3 is TGTGCCAGCAGCTTAACGGAAAGCGAGCAGTACTTC. As protein: CASSLTESEQYF.

The chain combines TRBV5-1 with TRBJ1-4; D is possibly TRBD1 (5 bases). Germline assignment: CDR1 SGHRS and CDR2 YFSETQ. Trimming removed 4 bases at V and 6 bases at J, with 13 bases between. CDR3 length: 14 amino acids. The CDR3 DNA sequence: TGCGCCAGCAGCCGGGACCGCGCCTATGAAAAACTGTTTTTT. It translates to CASSRDRAYEKLFF. The variable domain in full, with the rest retrieved from reference TRBV5-1 and TRBJ1-4, is KAGVTQTPRYLIKTRGQQVTLSCSPISGHRSVSWYQQTPGQGLQFLFEYFSETQRNKGNFPGRFSGRQFSNSRSEMNVSTLELGDSALYLCASSRDRAYEKLFFGSGTQLSVL.

The table lists this clonotype with many counts. The rearrangement uses TRBV20-1 and TRBJ1-5; no firm D call. The CDR3 consists of 13 residues. Trimming removed 6 bases from V and 5 bases from J, with 14 bases in between. The germline V gene encodes CDR1 DFQATT and CDR2 SNEGSKA (reference sequence). The chain's CDR3 is CSAEPGGDQPQHF. In DNA, the CDR3 is TGCAGTGCCGAGCCGGGAGGAGATCAGCCCCAGCATTTT.

In its sample, this clonotype was seen many times. V usage is TRBV30 and J usage is TRBJ2-3; tentatively, D is TRBD1 (6 bases). Germline CDR1 GTSNPN, CDR2 SVGIG (reference sequence). The V and J ends lost 2 bases and 6 bases respectively, with 15 bases between them. The CDR3 runs to 14 residues. CDR3 region: CAWSRQGLRDTQYF. The CDR3 DNA follows: TGTGCCTGGAGTCGGCAGGGGCTAAGGGATACGCAGTATTTT.

This clonotype was counted many times. The rearrangement links TRBV18 to TRBJ1-5; D possibly corresponds to TRBD1 (6 bases). The CDR3 contains 15 residues. The germline CDR1 and CDR2 sequences are KGHSH and LQKENI. V lost 4 bases, J lost 3 bases, and 13 bases lay in between. DNA of the CDR3: TGTGCCAGCTCACGAACGGGACAAGACAATCAGCCCCAGCATTTT. It translates to CASSRTGQDNQPQHF. The whole variable domain, remainder taken from reference TRBV18 and TRBJ1-5, is NAGVMQNPRHLVRRRGQEARLRCSPMKGHSHVYWYRQLPEEGLKFMVYLQKENIIDESGMPKERFSAEFPKEGPSILRIQQVVRGDSAAYFCASSRTGQDNQPQHFGDGTRLSIL.

This clonotype was counted many times. The chain joins TRBV11-2 to TRBJ2-3; maybe TRBD2 (6 bases). Per the germline V gene, CDR1 is SGHAT and CDR2 is FQNNGV. The CDR3 has 15 residues. Trimming cost V 2 bases and J 2 bases, with 11 bases left between them. Here the CDR3 reads CASSLTGESTDTQYF. DNA for the CDR3: TGTGCCAGCAGCTTAACGGGGGAATCCACAGATACGCAGTATTTT.

The chain has TRBV29-1 and TRBJ1-2; 8 bases map to TRBD1. The length of the CDR3 is 13 residues. In germline, CDR1 is SQVTM, CDR2 ANQGSEA. V lost 8 bases and J lost 4; bases outside the gene matches: 9. CDR3 bases: TGCAGCACGGGACAGGTCCCCTTCTATGGCTACACCTTC. Amino acids: CSTGQVPFYGYTF. Full variable domain (rest looked up from reference TRBV29-1 and TRBJ1-2): SAVISQKPSRDICQRGTSLTIQCQVDSQVTMMFWYRQQPGQSLTLIATANQGSEATYESGFVIDKFPISRPNLTFSTLTVSNMSPEDSSIYLCSTGQVPFYGYTFGSGTRLTVV.

A remark on this clonotype: The junction departs from germline at one end; a sequencing error may be responsible. The CDR3 bases are TGTGCCAGCAGCTTCCCAGCCGAGCGAAGAGATTCGCAGTATTTT. This sequence encodes CASSFPAERRDSQYF. The chain recombines TRBV7-9 with TRBJ2-3; no clear D. Looked up from germline, CDR1 is SEHNR and CDR2 is FQNEAQ (reference sequence). The CDR3 extends over 15 amino acids.

CDR3 DNA sequence: TGCAGTGCCCCCGGGACAGGGGTGAACTATGAGCAGTTCTTC. It specifies CSAPGTGVNYEQFF. The V call is TRBV20-1, the J call TRBJ2-1; the match to TRBD1 covers 10 bases. This CDR3 is built from 14 residues. V was clipped by 6 bases and J by 8 bases; unmatched bases: 10. The germline V gene has CDR1 DFQATT and CDR2 SNEGSKA (reference sequence).

This clonotype came up a few times. The V gene is TRBV18, the J gene TRBJ2-3; possible D gene TRBD2, 5 bases. CDR1 is KGHSH and CDR2 is LQKENI in the germline V gene. Trimming removed 4 bases from V and 0 bases from J, with 14 bases in between. This CDR3 region has 16 residues. The CDR3 DNA follows: TGTGCCAGCTCACGTAGCGCCGCTTCTAGCACAGATACGCAGTATTTT. Translating it yields CASSRSAASSTDTQYF.

The genes are TRBV27 and TRBJ2-3; TRBD1 agrees at 7 bases. CDR1 MNHEY and CDR2 SMNVEV come from the germline V gene (reference sequence). This CDR3 spans 16 amino acids. The J segment lost 2 bases and the V segment lost 2 bases, leaving 7 bases of the junction unmatched. The DNA of the CDR3 is TGTGCCAGCAGTTTACAGGGGGTACCGGCCACAGATACGCAGTATTTT. It codes for CASSLQGVPATDTQYF.

The chain combines TRBV4-1 with TRBJ2-3, with 9 positions matching TRBD1. Per germline, CDR1 MGHRA and CDR2 YSYEKL. This CDR3 region has 16 residues. V gave up 1 base and J gave up 5 bases; unmatched junction bases: 7. CDR3 loop: CASSQARTGAGDTQYF. For the CDR3, the DNA is TGCGCCAGCAGCCAAGCCCGGACAGGGGCGGGAGATACGCAGTATTTT.

A remark on this clonotype: One junction end does not reproduce the germline sequence, and a read error may be involved. V usage is TRBV15 and J usage is TRBJ1-2; no clear D gene. This CDR3 has 14 residues. Germline CDR1 LNHNV, CDR2 YYDKDF (reference sequence). This CDR3 is CATSSPSSNYGHTF. The CDR3 coding sequence is TGTGCCACCAGCAGTCCCAGCTCTAACTATGGCCACACCTTC. Complete variable domain (other parts from reference TRBV15 and TRBJ1-2): DAMVIQNPRYQVTQFGKPVTLSCSQTLNHNVMYWYQQKSSQAPKLLFHYYDKDFNNEADTPDNFQSRRPNTSFCFLDIRSPGLGDTAMYLCATSSPSSNYGHTFGSGTRLTVV.

In its sample, this clonotype was seen many times. This chain uses TRBV28 with TRBJ2-3, with D possibly matching TRBD2 (7 bases). Trimming cost V 6 bases and J 6 bases, with 22 bases left between them. The CDR3 is 16 residues long. Germline CDR1 reads MDHEN; CDR2 reads SYDVKM. CDR3 DNA sequence: TGTGCCAGCAGCTCGATACAGGGAGGGCTCAGGGATACGCAGTATTTT. The encoded protein is CASSSIQGGLRDTQYF.

The chain has TRBV28 and TRBJ1-4, with TRBD1 as a possible D gene (6 bases). The CDR3 covers 15 residues. V was shortened by 5 bases and J by 6 bases, with 16 bases between the two germline ends. Germline loops: CDR1 MDHEN, CDR2 SYDVKM. The CDR3 DNA reads TGTGCCAGCAGTCCCCGGACAGCAGGTGATGAAAAACTGTTTTTT. Translated: CASSPRTAGDEKLFF.

This clonotype was counted many times. This chain links TRBV7-3 with TRBJ2-1; perhaps TRBD1 as D (6 bases). V gave up 5 bases and J gave up 10 bases, with 12 bases separating them. Germline CDR1 SGHTA, CDR2 FQGTGA. This CDR3 is 12 amino acids long. CDR3 nucleotide sequence: TGTGCCAGCAGCGCAACAGGGAACGAGCAGTTCTTC. Its translation: CASSATGNEQFF.

This clonotype was picked up a small number of times. The chain carries TRBV30 and TRBJ1-2; TRBD1 matches at 11 bases. CDR1 and CDR2 from the germline V gene are GTSNPN and SVGIG (reference sequence). The CDR3 has 14 residues. With V trimmed by 2 bases and J by 5 bases, 4 bases remained unmatched. The CDR3, as DNA: TGTGCCTGGAGTCCCGGACAGGGGGCATATGGCTACACCTTC. The encoded protein is CAWSPGQGAYGYTF.